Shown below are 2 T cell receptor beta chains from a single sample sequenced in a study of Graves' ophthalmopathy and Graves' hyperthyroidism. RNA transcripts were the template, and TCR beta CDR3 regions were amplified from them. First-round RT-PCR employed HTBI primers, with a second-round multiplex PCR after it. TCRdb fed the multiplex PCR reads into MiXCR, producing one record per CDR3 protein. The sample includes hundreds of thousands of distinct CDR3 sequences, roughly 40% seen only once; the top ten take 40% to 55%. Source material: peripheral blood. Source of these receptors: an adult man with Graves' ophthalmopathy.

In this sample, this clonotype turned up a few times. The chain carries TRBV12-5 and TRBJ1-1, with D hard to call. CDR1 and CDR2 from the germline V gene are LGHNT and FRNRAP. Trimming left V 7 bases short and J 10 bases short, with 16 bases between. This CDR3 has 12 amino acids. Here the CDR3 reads CASAIDLVAAFF. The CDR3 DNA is TGTGCTAGTGCTATAGACCTAGTTGCAGCTTTCTTT.

The CDR3 DNA sequence: TGCAGTGCTAGACCTCCCCGGGGGGTACAAGAGACCCAGTACTTC. This codes for CSARPPRGVQETQYF. The V gene is TRBV20-1, the J gene TRBJ2-5, with 7 bases matching TRBD2. The V segment lost 2 bases and the J segment 2 bases; nucleotides outside the gene matches: 8. The CDR3 extends over 15 amino acids. Germline CDR1 DFQATT, CDR2 SNEGSKA (reference sequence).